This TCR beta chain stems from a study of beta chain features in type 1 diabetes. The study reverse transcribed the entire isolated RNA, so it sequenced expressed TCRB transcripts. Assay: immunoSEQ multiplex PCR; the TCRdb copy retains only in-frame clones and omits some. The table has 500,000 to 700,000 clones, around 15% seen once; the top ten hold about 0.086%. Germline V CDR1 and CDR2: LNHDA, SQIVND (reference sequence). There are 15 residues in the CDR3. V trimming: 10 bases; J trimming: 4 bases; junction bases outside the gene matches: 14. The sample comprised naive CD4+ T cells from blood. The chain links TRBV19 to TRBJ1-2; 8 nucleotides line up with TRBD1. This clonotype was obtained from a man aged 18 to 35 in good health. The DNA for the CDR3 is TGTGCCACCCGGGACAGGAAGGTTTTTGGCTATGGCTACACCTTC. Amino acid sequence: CATRDRKVFGYGYTF.